The following is a TCR beta chain sequence with its context. The sample originates from a study of T cells after yellow fever vaccination. Study results and caveats: In post-booster samples, most primary-vaccination clones reappeared (around 95% CD4, roughly 89% CD8). Highly abundant clonotypes carried over from the bulk population could end up in FACS-sorted repertoires as contaminants.

The CDR3 contains 15 residues. Deletions cut 7 bases from V and 0 bases from J, with 13 bases between. Making TCR cDNA involved 5'RACE template switching, which added UMIs and a universal primer site. TCRdb fed the 5' RACE reads into MiXCR, producing one record per CDR3 protein. The sample consists of some 80,000 distinct CDR3 sequences, 10% to 15% of them appearing once. The sequenced sample was CD8+ T cells not binding an NS4B(214-222) dextramer, sorted from PBMCs, obtained 21 days after the first yellow fever vaccination. This chain uses TRBV12-3 or TRBV12-4 with TRBJ1-3, with a possible D match to TRBD1 (5 bases). This TCR was recovered from a man aged 18-30 years who received the YFV17D yellow fever vaccine. The CDR3, as DNA: TGTGCCAGCACGTTAGGGGCTCTCTCTGGAAACACCATATATTTT. As protein: CASTLGALSGNTIYF.